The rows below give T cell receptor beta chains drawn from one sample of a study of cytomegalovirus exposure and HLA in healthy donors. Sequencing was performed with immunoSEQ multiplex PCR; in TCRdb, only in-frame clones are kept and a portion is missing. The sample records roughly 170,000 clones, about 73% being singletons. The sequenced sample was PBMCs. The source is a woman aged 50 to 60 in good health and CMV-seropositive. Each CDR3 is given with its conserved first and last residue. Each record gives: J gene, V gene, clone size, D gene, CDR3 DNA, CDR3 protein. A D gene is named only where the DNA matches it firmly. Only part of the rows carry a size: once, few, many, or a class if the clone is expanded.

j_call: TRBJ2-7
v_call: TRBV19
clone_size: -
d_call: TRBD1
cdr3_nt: TGTGCCAGTAGTATAGATTGGACAGGGAACGAAAACGAGCAGTACTTC
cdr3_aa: CASSIDWTGNENEQYF

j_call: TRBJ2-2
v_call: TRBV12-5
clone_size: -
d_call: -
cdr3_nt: TGTGCTAGTGGGGCTTTGGCCGGGGAGCTGTTTTTT
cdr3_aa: CASGALAGELFF

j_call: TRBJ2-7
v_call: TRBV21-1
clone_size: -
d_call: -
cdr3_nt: TGTGCCAGCAGCAAAGTGCGGGACAGGATGTGCGAGCAGTACTTC
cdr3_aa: CASSKVRDRMCEQYF

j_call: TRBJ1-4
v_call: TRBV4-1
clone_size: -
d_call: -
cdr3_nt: TGCGCCAGCAGCCAAGATGGCGGGGGAACTAATGAAAAACTGTTTTTT
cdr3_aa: CASSQDGGGTNEKLFF

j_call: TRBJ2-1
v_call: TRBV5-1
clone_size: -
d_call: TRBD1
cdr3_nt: TGCGCCAGCAGCTTGAAGGGGGCCAACAATGAGCAGTTCTTC
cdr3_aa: CASSLKGANNEQFF

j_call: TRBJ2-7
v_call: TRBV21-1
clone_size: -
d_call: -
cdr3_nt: TGTGCCAGCAGCAAAGTGCTGCACCGGGACAGGGGGTACGAGCAGTACTTC
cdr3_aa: CASSKVLHRDRGYEQYF

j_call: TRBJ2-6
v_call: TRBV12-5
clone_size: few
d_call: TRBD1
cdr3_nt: TGTGCTAGTGGTTTCGGAGAGACTCCGGGACAGAGGCGCTGGGCCAACGTCCTGACTTTC
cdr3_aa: CASGFGETPGQRRWANVLTF

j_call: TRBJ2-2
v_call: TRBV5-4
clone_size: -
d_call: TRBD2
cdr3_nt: TGTGCCAGCAGCTTGGGGGACTATATCACCGGGGAGCTGTTTTTT
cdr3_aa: CASSLGDYITGELFF

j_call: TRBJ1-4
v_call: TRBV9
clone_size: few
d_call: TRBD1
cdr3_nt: TGTGCCAGCAGCCCAGGGACAGCAACTAATGAAAAACTGTTTTTT
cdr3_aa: CASSPGTATNEKLFF

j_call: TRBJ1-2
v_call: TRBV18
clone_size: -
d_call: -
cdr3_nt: TGTGCCAGCTCACCACAGTCAGGGGAAAGGGGCTACACCTTC
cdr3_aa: CASSPQSGERGYTF

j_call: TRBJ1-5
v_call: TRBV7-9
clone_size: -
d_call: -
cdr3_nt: TGTGCCTGGGGGCCCGATCAGCCCCAGCATTTT
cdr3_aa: CAWGPDQPQHF

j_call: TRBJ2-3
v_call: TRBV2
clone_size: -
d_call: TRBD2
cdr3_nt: TGTGCCTTCCGGGGAACTAGCGGGGGGGGGACACCCCTAGCGGATACGCAGTATTTT
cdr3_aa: CAFRGTSGGGTPLADTQYF

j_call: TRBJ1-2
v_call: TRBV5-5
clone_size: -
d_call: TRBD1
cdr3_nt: TGTGCCAGCAGCTTGTTGGACAGGGGCCTTTATGGCTACACCTTC
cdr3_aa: CASSLLDRGLYGYTF

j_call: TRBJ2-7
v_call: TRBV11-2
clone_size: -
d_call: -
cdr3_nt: TGTGCCAGCAGCCCTTGGGTGGGGGCCGAGCAGTACTTC
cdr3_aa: CASSPWVGAEQYF

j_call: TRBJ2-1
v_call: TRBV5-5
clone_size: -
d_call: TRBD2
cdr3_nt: TGTGCCAGCAGTTGGCGACTAGCGGGGGGGCCGAGTGAGCAGTTCTTC
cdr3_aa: CASSWRLAGGPSEQFF

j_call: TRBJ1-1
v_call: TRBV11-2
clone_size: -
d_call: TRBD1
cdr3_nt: TGTGCCAGCAGCCGGACAGGGGGTAACACTGAAGCTTTCTTT
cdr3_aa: CASSRTGGNTEAFF

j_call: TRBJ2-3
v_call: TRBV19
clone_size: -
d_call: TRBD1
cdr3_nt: TGTGCCAGTACGGGGACAGCTAGCACAGATACGCAGTATTTT
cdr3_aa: CASTGTASTDTQYF

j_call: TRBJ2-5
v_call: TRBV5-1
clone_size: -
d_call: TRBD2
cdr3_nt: TGCGCCAGCAGCTTGGATCACGGCGGGGGGAGGGGAGAGACCCAGTACTTC
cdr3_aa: CASSLDHGGGRGETQYF

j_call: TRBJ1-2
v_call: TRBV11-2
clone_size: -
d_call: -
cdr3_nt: TGTGCCAGCAGCTTGGGCAGATACGATGGCTACACCTTC
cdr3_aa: CASSLGRYDGYTF

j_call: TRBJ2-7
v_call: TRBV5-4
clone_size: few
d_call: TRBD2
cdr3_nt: TGTGCCGGGTCCAGCGGGAATTCCTACGAGCAGTACTTC
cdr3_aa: CAGSSGNSYEQYF

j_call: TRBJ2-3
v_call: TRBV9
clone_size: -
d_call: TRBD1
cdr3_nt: TGTGCCAGCAGCGGACAGGGGATTGGCACAGATACGCAGTATTTT
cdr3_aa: CASSGQGIGTDTQYF

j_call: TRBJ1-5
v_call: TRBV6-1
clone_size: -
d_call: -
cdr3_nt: TGTGCCAGCAGTGAATTGGGCAGATTGAATCAGCCCCAGCATTTT
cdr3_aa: CASSELGRLNQPQHF

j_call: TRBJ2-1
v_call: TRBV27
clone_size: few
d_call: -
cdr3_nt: TGTGCCAGCAGTTCCTCGGGATGGGCCAATGAGCAGTTCTTC
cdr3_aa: CASSSSGWANEQFF

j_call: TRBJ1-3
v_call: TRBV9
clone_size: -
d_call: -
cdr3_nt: TGTGCCAGCAGTCCTAGCGGGGGTGGTGGAAACACCATATATTTT
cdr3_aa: CASSPSGGGGNTIYF

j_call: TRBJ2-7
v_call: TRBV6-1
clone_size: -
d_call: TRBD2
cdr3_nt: TGTGCCAGCAGTCCTAGCGGGGAGTACGAGCAGTACTTC
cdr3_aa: CASSPSGEYEQYF

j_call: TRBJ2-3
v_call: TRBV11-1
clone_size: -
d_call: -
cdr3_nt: TGTGCCAGCAGCCCGGAGGGGGGGTTTGAAGATACGCAGTATTTT
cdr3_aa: CASSPEGGFEDTQYF

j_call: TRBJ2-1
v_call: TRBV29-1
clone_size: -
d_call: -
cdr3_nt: TGCAGCGTTGAGGGGCAGGGGATCTACAATGAGCAGTTCTTC
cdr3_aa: CSVEGQGIYNEQFF

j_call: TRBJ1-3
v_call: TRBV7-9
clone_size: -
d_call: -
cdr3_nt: TGTGCCAGCAGCTCCGACCCAGGGAACACCATATATTTT
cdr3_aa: CASSSDPGNTIYF

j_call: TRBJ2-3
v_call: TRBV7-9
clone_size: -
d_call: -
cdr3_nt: TGTGCCAGCAGCTTGTCAGGGGCCACAGATACGCAGTATTTT
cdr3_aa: CASSLSGATDTQYF

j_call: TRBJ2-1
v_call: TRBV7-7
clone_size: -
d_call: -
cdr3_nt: TGTGCCAGCAGCTTAGCAGTTACTAGCTCCTACAATGAGCAGTTCTTC
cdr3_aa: CASSLAVTSSYNEQFF

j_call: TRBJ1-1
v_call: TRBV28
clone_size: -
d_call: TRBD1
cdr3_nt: TGTGCCAGCAGTTCATCCTACAGGGGAGAAGCTTTCTTT
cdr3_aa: CASSSSYRGEAFF

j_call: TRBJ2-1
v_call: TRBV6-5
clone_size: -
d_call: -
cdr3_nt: TGTGCCAGCAGTTACGTAACCGGGACAAGCTACAATGAGCAGTTCTTC
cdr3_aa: CASSYVTGTSYNEQFF

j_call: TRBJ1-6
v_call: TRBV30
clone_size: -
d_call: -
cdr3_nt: TGTGCCTGGAGTGTGAGGGGGGGAATCGGGAATAATTCACCCCTCCACTTT
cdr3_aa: CAWSVRGGIGNNSPLHF

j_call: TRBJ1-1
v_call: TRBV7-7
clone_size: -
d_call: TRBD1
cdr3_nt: TGTGCCAGCAGCCCCCCGGGACAGGGAATTATCGCTTTCTTT
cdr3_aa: CASSPPGQGIIAFF

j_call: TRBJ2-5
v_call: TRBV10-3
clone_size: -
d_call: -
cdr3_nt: TGTGCCATCAGTGATCAAAGTGGACAGTCGGAGACCCAGTACTTC
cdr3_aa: CAISDQSGQSETQYF

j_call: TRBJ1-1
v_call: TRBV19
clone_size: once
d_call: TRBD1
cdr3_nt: TGTGCCAGTAGTATAGGGGGACAGATCAACACTGAAGCTTTCTTT
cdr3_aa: CASSIGGQINTEAFF

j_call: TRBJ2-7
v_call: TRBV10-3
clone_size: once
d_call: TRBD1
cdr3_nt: TGTGCCATCAGTAGGGACAGGGTCAACGAGCAGTACTTC
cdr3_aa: CAISRDRVNEQYF

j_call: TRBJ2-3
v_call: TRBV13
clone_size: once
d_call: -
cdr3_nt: TGTGCCAGCAGCTTAGGGCGAGCGACAGATACGCAGTATTTT
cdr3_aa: CASSLGRATDTQYF

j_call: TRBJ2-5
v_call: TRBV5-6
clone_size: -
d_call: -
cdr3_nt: TGTGCCAGCACCGTTAGGACAGACCAAGAGACCCAGTACTTC
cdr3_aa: CASTVRTDQETQYF

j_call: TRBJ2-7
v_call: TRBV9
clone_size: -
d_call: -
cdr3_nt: TGTGCCAGCAGCGTAGGCGGACAAGGCTACTACGAGCAGTACTTC
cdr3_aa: CASSVGGQGYYEQYF

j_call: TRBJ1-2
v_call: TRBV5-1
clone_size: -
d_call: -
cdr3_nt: TGCGCCAGCAGCCCCGAGCCTCCTCGTTACTATGGCTACACCTTC
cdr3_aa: CASSPEPPRYYGYTF

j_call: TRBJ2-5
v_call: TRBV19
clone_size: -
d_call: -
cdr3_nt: TGTGCCAGTAGTATAGTTGGGCAGGGAGAGACCCAGTACTTC
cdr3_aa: CASSIVGQGETQYF

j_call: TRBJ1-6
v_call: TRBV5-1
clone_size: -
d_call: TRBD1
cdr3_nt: TGCGCCAGCAGCTACCGGGACAGGAATTATTCACCCCTCCACTTT
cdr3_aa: CASSYRDRNYSPLHF

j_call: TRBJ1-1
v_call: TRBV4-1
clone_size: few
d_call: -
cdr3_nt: TGCGCCAGCAGCCAAGTTGGGGCCATGAACACTGAAGCTTTCTTT
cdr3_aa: CASSQVGAMNTEAFF

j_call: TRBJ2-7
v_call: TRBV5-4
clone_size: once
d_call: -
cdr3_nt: TGTGCCAGCAGCTTGTCAGGGGGGTACGAGCAGTACTTC
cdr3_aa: CASSLSGGYEQYF

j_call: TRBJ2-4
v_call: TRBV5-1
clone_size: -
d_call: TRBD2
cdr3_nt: TGCGCCAGCAGCTGGGGGACTAGCCCTTTCCTAGCCAAAAACATTCAGTACTTC
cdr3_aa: CASSWGTSPFLAKNIQYF

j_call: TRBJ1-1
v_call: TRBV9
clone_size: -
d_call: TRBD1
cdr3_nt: TGTGCCAGCAGCGTAACAGGGGGCGGCCTTGAAGCTTTCTTT
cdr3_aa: CASSVTGGGLEAFF

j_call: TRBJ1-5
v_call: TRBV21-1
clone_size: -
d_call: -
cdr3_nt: TGTGCCAGCAGCAAAGATGAAACCTACTGGAGCAATCAGCCCCAGCATTTT
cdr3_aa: CASSKDETYWSNQPQHF

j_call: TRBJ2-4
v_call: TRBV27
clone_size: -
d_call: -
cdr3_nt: TGTGCCAGCAGTTTCACAGGGTCCATTCAGTACTTC
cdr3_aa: CASSFTGSIQYF

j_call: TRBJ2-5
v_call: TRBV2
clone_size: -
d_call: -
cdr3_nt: TGTGCCAGGTCAAGCGTGTACCAAGAGACCCAGTACTTC
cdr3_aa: CARSSVYQETQYF

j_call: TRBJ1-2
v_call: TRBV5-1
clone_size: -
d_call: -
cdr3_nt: TGCGCCAGCAGCTTGGAACCTGGGACTGGAGGTGGCTACACCTTC
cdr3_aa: CASSLEPGTGGGYTF

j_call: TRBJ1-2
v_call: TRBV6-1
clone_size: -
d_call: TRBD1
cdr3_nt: TGTGCCAGCAGGAACAGGGGAGACTATGGCTACACCTTC
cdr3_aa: CASRNRGDYGYTF

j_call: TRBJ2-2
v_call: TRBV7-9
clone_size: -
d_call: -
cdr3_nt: TGTGCCAGCAGCCAGACGTCGGGAAACACCGGGGAGCTGTTTTTT
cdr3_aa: CASSQTSGNTGELFF

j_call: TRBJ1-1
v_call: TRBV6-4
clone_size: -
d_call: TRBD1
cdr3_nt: TGTGCCAGCAACATGGACAGGGCCCTAGCTGGAACTGAAGCTTTCTTT
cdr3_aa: CASNMDRALAGTEAFF

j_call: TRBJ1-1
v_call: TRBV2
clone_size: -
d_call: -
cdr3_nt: TGTGCCAGCAGCCTGACTGCGAACACTGAAGCTTTCTTT
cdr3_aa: CASSLTANTEAFF